These 10 T cell receptor beta chains were sequenced from one sample in a study of PD-L1 blockade in urothelial cancer. Time point denoted: peripheral blood 6 weeks after treatment start. Clones were read by immunoSEQ multiplex PCR, and TCRdb kept only the in-frame ones, dropping some. Counted here are around 69,000 clones, around 90% occurring once; the ten biggest clones make up roughly 0.87%. The specimen comprised PBMCs, sampled around atezolizumab (anti-PD-L1) treatment. These receptors all come from a woman at least 80 years old with urothelial cancer.

This chain connects TRBV27 to TRBJ2-1, with TRBD2 as a possible D gene (5 bases). There are 13 residues in the CDR3. Germline CDR1 reads MNHEY; CDR2 reads SMNVEV (reference sequence). The V and J ends lost 8 bases and 5 bases respectively, with 13 bases between them. The chain's CDR3 is CASRGFVHNEQFF. The CDR3, as DNA: TGTGCCAGCCGGGGTTTTGTACACAATGAGCAGTTCTTC.

This clone was counted once. This chain joins TRBV27 and TRBJ1-1; 8 bases fit TRBD1. V shed 10 bases and J 1 base; nucleotides not matched to a gene: 11. Per germline, CDR1 MNHEY and CDR2 SMNVEV (reference sequence). The CDR3 loop spans 15 amino acids. Here the CDR3 DNA reads TGTGCCACTCAAACCGGGACAGGATGGAACACTGAAGCTTTCTTT. It yields the protein CATQTGTGWNTEAFF.

J is TRBJ2-7 and V is TRBV11-2; 12 bases match TRBD2. CDR1 and CDR2 (germline): SGHAT, FQNNGV. CDR3 length: 15 residues. Germline trimming cut 5 bases from V and 3 bases from J; bases unmatched to any gene: 5. The CDR3 protein is CASSQTSGGSYEQYF. The CDR3 bases are TGTGCCAGCAGCCAGACTAGCGGGGGAAGCTACGAGCAGTACTTC.

The chain employs TRBV2 and TRBJ1-2; 8 nucleotides line up with TRBD1. CDR1 is SNHLY, CDR2 FYNNEI, per germline. Trimming cost V 3 bases and J 4 bases; bases outside gene matches: 7. The CDR3 extends over 15 amino acids. CDR3 sequence reads: CASSDTGGASYGYTF. CDR3 nucleotide sequence: TGTGCCAGCAGTGATACAGGGGGGGCCAGCTATGGCTACACCTTC.

This chain links TRBV21-1 with TRBJ2-7; the D call TRBD2 from the table was never checked on the DNA. TRBV21-1 is recorded as a pseudogene. The length of the CDR3 is 13 residues. The DNA of the CDR3 is TGTGCCAGCAAATCCGGCGGGAGTTGCGAGCAGTACTTC. Protein: CASKSGGSCEQYF.

The chain links TRBV5-6 to TRBJ1-1; unclear D gene. The CDR3 loop spans 15 amino acids. Germline V gene sequence: CDR1 SGHDT, CDR2 YYEEEE. V lost 0 bases, J lost 1 base, and 10 bases lay in between. CDR3 DNA sequence: TGTGCCAGCAGCTTGGGTCCGGGTACGAACACTGAAGCTTTCTTT. It translates to CASSLGPGTNTEAFF.

This clone was counted only a few times. This chain joins TRBV29-1 and TRBJ2-7; D is unresolved. Germline V lookup: CDR1 SQVTM, CDR2 ANQGSEA. V was pared by 4 bases and J by 0 bases, with 7 bases between. This CDR3 region has 12 residues. CDR3 DNA sequence: TGCAGCGTTGCTGGGCCCTCCTACGAGCAGTACTTC. This encodes CSVAGPSYEQYF.

This clone has just one count. The rearrangement links TRBV19 to TRBJ2-7; the match to TRBD2 covers 13 bases. Germline CDR1 reads LNHDA; CDR2 reads SQIVND (reference sequence). This CDR3 region has 17 residues. J lost 1 base, V lost 4 bases, and 7 bases had no gene match. The CDR3 nucleotides are TGTGCCAGTAGTAAGGGACTAGCGGGAACGAGGTCCTACGAGCAGTACTTC. It translates to CASSKGLAGTRSYEQYF.

The V gene is TRBV6-4, the J gene TRBJ2-2; D may be TRBD1 (6 bases). Trimming shortened V by 4 bases and J by 4 bases, and 7 bases separated the two germline ends. There are 13 residues in the CDR3. From germline, CDR1 is MRHNA and CDR2 SNTAGT. The CDR3 sequence: CASSVTGTGELFF. Here the CDR3 DNA reads TGTGCCAGCAGTGTGACAGGCACCGGGGAGCTGTTTTTT.

The rearrangement joins TRBV5-1 to TRBJ2-1; 8 bases line up with TRBD2. The germline V gene encodes CDR1 SGHRS and CDR2 YFSETQ. V lost 2 bases, J lost 6 bases, and 16 bases stayed unmatched. This CDR3 is 18 amino acids long. CDR3 sequence reads: CASSLGLSGSSDFNEQFF. In DNA, the CDR3 is TGCGCCAGCAGCTTAGGACTAAGCGGGAGCTCGGATTTCAATGAGCAGTTCTTC.